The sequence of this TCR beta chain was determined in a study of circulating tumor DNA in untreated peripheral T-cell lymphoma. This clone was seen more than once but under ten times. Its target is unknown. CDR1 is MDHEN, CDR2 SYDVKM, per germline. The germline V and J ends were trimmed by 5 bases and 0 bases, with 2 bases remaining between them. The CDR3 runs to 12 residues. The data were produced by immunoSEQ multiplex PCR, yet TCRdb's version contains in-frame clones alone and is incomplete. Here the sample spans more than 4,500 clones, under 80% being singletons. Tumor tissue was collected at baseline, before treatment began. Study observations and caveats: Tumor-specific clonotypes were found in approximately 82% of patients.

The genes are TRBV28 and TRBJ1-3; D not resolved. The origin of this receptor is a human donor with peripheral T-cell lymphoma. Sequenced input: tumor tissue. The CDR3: CASSGSGNTIYF. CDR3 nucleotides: TGTGCCAGCAGTGGCTCTGGAAACACCATATATTTT.